This T cell receptor beta chain was documented in a study of spatial heterogeneity in lung cancer. TCRdb reprocessed the 5' RACE reads with MiXCR, giving one entry per CDR3 protein. This table has roughly 12,000 distinct CDR3 sequences, more than 12% appearing once. Germline V CDR1 and CDR2: LNHDA, SQIVND (reference sequence). The V gene lost 3 bases and the J gene lost 7 bases, with 10 bases spanning the gap. The CDR3 is 13 amino acids. Notes on the study in general: Within tumors, counts of expanded alpha and beta TCRs tracked tumor mutation counts.

Stated time point: sample taken at primary tumor resection. The donor population consisted of roughly 70 patients with untreated, early-stage non-small cell lung cancer. Unsorted samples of tumor, nontumor lung or frozen PBMC had their whole RNA sequenced. By sample share, this clonotype is medium-sized (0.01 to 0.1%). Antigen: not known. The source is a male donor with early-stage non-small cell lung cancer. The chain carries TRBV19 and TRBJ1-5, with D possibly being TRBD1 (5 bases). The sequences come from lung tumor tissue, collected at surgery. The CDR3 is CASSIGQGQPQHF. CDR3 DNA: TGTGCCAGTAGTATTGGGCAGGGACAGCCCCAGCATTTT.